The 26 T cell receptor beta chains below all came from one sample that was sequenced in a study of blood T cell repertoires in COVID-19. The protocol was immunoSEQ multiplex PCR, while the TCRdb copy is restricted to in-frame clones and leaves out a portion. The table has nearly 350,000 clones, over 70% seen once; the top ten hold over 6%. Sequenced: peripheral blood. These receptors all stem from a woman aged 50 to 65 with COVID-19, enrolled during active disease.

This chain uses TRBV19 with TRBJ1-1; D possibly corresponds to TRBD1 (5 bases). Germline CDR1 LNHDA, CDR2 SQIVND (reference sequence). The V end was cut by 1 base, the J end by 4 bases, with 10 bases between. This CDR3 region has 14 residues. The CDR3 region is CASSIGGGTTEAFF. CDR3 DNA: TGTGCCAGTAGTATAGGTGGGGGGACCACTGAAGCTTTCTTT.

The chain links TRBV7-3 to TRBJ1-1; D ambiguous. Germline V gives CDR1 SGHTA, CDR2 FQGTGA. Trimming pared 1 base from V and 3 bases from J, leaving 12 bases between. The CDR3 sequence is 15 residues long. The CDR3 DNA reads as TGTGCCAGCAGCTTAATACCGGGAGGTTACACTGAAGCTTTCTTT. Residues: CASSLIPGGYTEAFF. Based on the CDR3 plus reference TRBV7-3 and TRBJ1-1, the full variable domain is GAGVSQTPSNKVTEKGKYVELRCDPISGHTALYWYRQSLGQGPEFLIYFQGTGAADDSGLPNDRFFAVRPEGSVSTLKIQRTERGDSAVYLCASSLIPGGYTEAFFGQGTRLTVV.

The chain joins TRBV11-1 to TRBJ2-6, with TRBD2 matching 10 bases. After removal of 5 bases from V and 7 bases from J, the junction contained 5 bases not matched to a gene. Germline CDR1 is SGHAT and CDR2 is FQDESV (reference sequence). This CDR3 contains 15 residues. CDR3 loop: CASSRAGGDANVLTF. The CDR3 region has the DNA TGTGCCAGCAGCCGAGCGGGAGGGGACGCCAACGTCCTGACTTTC.

The sample holds a few counts of this clone. CDR3 DNA: TGCGCCAGCAGCTCCAACAGGGGAGGCACTGAAGCTTTCTTT. This encodes CASSSNRGGTEAFF. The V and J genes are TRBV5-1 and TRBJ1-1; 7 bases fit TRBD1. The CDR3 is 14 residues long. The V gene end was trimmed by 3 bases and the J gene end by 4 bases; junction bases not matched to a gene: 6. Germline CDR1 SGHRS, CDR2 YFSETQ.

The chain couples TRBV2 to TRBJ1-1; D is unresolved. The ends were cut back, 7 bases at V and 4 bases at J, with 10 bases in the middle. The CDR3 has 12 amino acids. Germline V gives CDR1 SNHLY, CDR2 FYNNEI. As DNA, the CDR3 is TGTGCCAGCAACTTACGTCGCACTGAAGCTTTCTTT. Protein sequence: CASNLRRTEAFF.

This chain connects TRBV5-1 to TRBJ2-1; possible D gene TRBD2, 5 bases. The germline V and J ends were trimmed by 1 base and 1 base, with 12 bases remaining between them. Germline V gene data show CDR1 as SGHRS and CDR2 as YFSETQ. The CDR3 loop spans 16 amino acids. The CDR3 DNA is TGCGCCAGCAGCTTGAATCTCCTAGCTTCCTACAATGAGCAGTTCTTC. Protein sequence: CASSLNLLASYNEQFF.

V usage is TRBV7-2 and J usage is TRBJ2-5, with D perhaps TRBD1 (5 bases). This CDR3 is 14 amino acids long. Germline V gene data show CDR1 as SGHTA and CDR2 as FQGNSA. V was clipped by 5 bases and J by 5 bases, with 15 bases between them. CDR3 loop: CASSSRRVMETQYF. For the CDR3, the DNA is TGTGCCAGCAGCAGCCGCAGGGTAATGGAGACCCAGTACTTC.

This clone was detected only a few times. The chain has TRBV5-4 and TRBJ1-1; 7 nucleotides line up with TRBD1. Germline lookup yields CDR1 SGHNT and CDR2 YYREEE (reference sequence). Trimming removed 4 bases from V and 6 bases from J; junction bases left unmatched: 9. The CDR3 has 14 amino acids. In DNA form, the CDR3 reads TGTGCCAGCAGCCTACTGGTTCAGGGGGCTGAAGCTTTCTTT. Its translation is CASSLLVQGAEAFF.

Note on this clone: The sample has other DNA sequences that encode this CDR3 too. The CDR3 DNA reads as TGCGCCAGCAGCTCGGACAGAGCCTACGAGCAGTACTTC. Its translation is CASSSDRAYEQYF. The chain carries TRBV5-1 and TRBJ2-7; D may be TRBD1 (6 bases). The length of the CDR3 is 13 residues. CDR1 and CDR2 from the germline V gene are SGHRS and YFSETQ. Trimming removed 3 bases at V and 2 bases at J, with 9 bases between.

The chain links TRBV10-3 to TRBJ1-1; TRBD1 is a possible D gene (5 bases). Trimming pared 4 bases from V and 0 bases from J, leaving 9 bases between. CDR1 and CDR2 (germline): ENHRY, SYGVKD. This CDR3 contains 14 residues. In DNA, the CDR3 is TGTGCCATCAGTGTAACGGACATGAACACTGAAGCTTTCTTT. Amino acid sequence: CAISVTDMNTEAFF.

The rearrangement joins TRBV11-3 to TRBJ2-7; D is uncertain. The CDR3 is made up of 12 amino acids. Per germline, CDR1 SGHNT and CDR2 YENEEA. V was clipped by 1 base and J by 7 bases, with 8 bases between them. DNA for the CDR3: TGTGCCAGCAGCTTAGGTCCCAGAGAGCAGTACTTC. This translates into CASSLGPREQYF.

This chain uses TRBV11-3 with TRBJ2-1, with 10 bases aligning to TRBD2. This CDR3 region has 16 residues. V lost 5 bases, J lost 7 bases, and 11 bases stayed unmatched. Per germline, CDR1 SGHNT and CDR2 YENEEA. In DNA, the CDR3 is TGTGCCAGCAGCCCGAGGACTAGCGGAGTTCAGAATGAGCAGTTCTTC. It specifies CASSPRTSGVQNEQFF.

A few counts support this clone. The rearrangement links TRBV4-1 to TRBJ2-1, with TRBD2 matching over 8 bases. The germline V gene has CDR1 MGHRA and CDR2 YSYEKL. This CDR3 is 16 amino acids long. Trimming removed 2 bases from V and 0 bases from J; junction bases left unmatched: 3. CDR3 loop: CASSQILADSYNEQFF. CDR3 nucleotide sequence: TGCGCCAGCAGCCAAATACTAGCGGACTCCTACAATGAGCAGTTCTTC.

There are a few counts of this clone. The chain uses TRBV19 and TRBJ1-2, with 9 bases identical to TRBD1. The CDR3 totals 14 residues. Germline lookup yields CDR1 LNHDA and CDR2 SQIVND (reference sequence). J was trimmed by 4 bases and V by 7 bases; bases with no gene match: 7. The CDR3 DNA reads TGTGCCAGTACCATGGGACAGGGCCTCTATGGCTACACCTTC. Translation: CASTMGQGLYGYTF. The whole variable domain, remainder taken from reference TRBV19 and TRBJ1-2, is DGGITQSPKYLFRKEGQNVTLSCEQNLNHDAMYWYRQDPGQGLRLIYYSQIVNDFQKGDIAEGYSVSREKKESFPLTVTSAQKNPTAFYLCASTMGQGLYGYTFGSGTRLTVV.

This clone was detected only once. This chain uses TRBV5-1 with TRBJ2-7, with 11 bases identical to TRBD2. Germline CDR1 and CDR2: SGHRS and YFSETQ. Germline trimming cut 3 bases from V and 5 bases from J; bases unmatched to any gene: 16. This CDR3 has 18 amino acids. CDR3 coding DNA: TGCGCCAGCAGCTCGACATCCTTGCGACTAGCGGGGAGCGACGAGCAGTACTTC. Encoded protein: CASSSTSLRLAGSDEQYF.

The chain joins TRBV14 to TRBJ2-1; 8 bases line up with TRBD2. Germline CDR1 is SGHDN and CDR2 is FVKESK. V lost 3 bases to trimming and J lost 7 bases; unmatched junction nucleotides: 8. The CDR3 runs 15 residues. CDR3 in DNA: TGTGCCAGCAGCCAGGCGGGACTAGGAATTAATGAGCAGTTCTTC. This gives the protein CASSQAGLGINEQFF.

The V and J genes are TRBV10-1 and TRBJ1-1, with TRBD1 as a possible D gene (5 bases). V lost 7 bases and J 0 bases, leaving 9 bases between the germline ends. The germline V gene has CDR1 WNHNN and CDR2 SYGVQD (reference sequence). This CDR3 is built from 13 residues. CDR3 in DNA: TGCGCCAGCAAACTGACAGTGAACACTGAAGCTTTCTTT. It specifies CASKLTVNTEAFF.

This chain joins TRBV3-1 (or the pseudogene TRBV3-2) and TRBJ2-1; possibly TRBD2 for D (5 bases). V lost 5 bases, J lost 0 bases, and 23 bases lay in between. CDR3 length equals 19 residues. Germline CDR1 and CDR2: LGHDT and YNNKEL (reference sequence). The CDR3 bases are TGTGCCAGCAGCTACGCCCTCATCGGGAAAGGGATCTCCTACAATGAGCAGTTCTTC. Its protein product is CASSYALIGKGISYNEQFF.

The chain carries TRBV5-4 and TRBJ2-2, with TRBD2 identical over 10 bases. CDR1 and CDR2 from the germline V gene are SGHNT and YYREEE (reference sequence). The CDR3 is made up of 15 amino acids. V was clipped by 3 bases and J by 3 bases; unmatched bases: 2. The CDR3: CASSYGLADTGELFF. CDR3 sequence (DNA): TGTGCCAGCAGCTACGGACTAGCGGACACCGGGGAGCTGTTTTTT.

This sequence joins TRBV29-1 and TRBJ2-5; the match to TRBD2 covers 12 bases. CDR3 size: 14 residues. The V gene end was trimmed by 5 bases and the J gene end by 6 bases; junction bases not matched to a gene: 7. Germline loops: CDR1 SQVTM, CDR2 ANQGSEA. CDR3 region: CSVLLAGGQQTQYF. CDR3 DNA sequence: TGCAGCGTTCTGCTAGCGGGAGGGCAGCAGACCCAGTACTTC.

DNA of the CDR3: TGTGCCAGCAGTTCCCCGGGAGGCTGGGCTTTCTTT. Its translation is CASSSPGGWAFF. The rearrangement links TRBV12-3 or TRBV12-4 to TRBJ1-1; D is uncertain. The CDR3 covers 12 residues. V was trimmed by 4 bases and J by 11 bases, leaving 14 bases between them.

The V call is TRBV19, the J call TRBJ2-1; 11 bases map to TRBD2. In germline, CDR1 is LNHDA, CDR2 SQIVND (reference sequence). This CDR3 comprises 14 residues. V shed 2 bases and J 8 bases; nucleotides not matched to a gene: 2. CDR3 sequence reads: CASSITSGSDEQFF. Here the CDR3 DNA reads TGTGCCAGTAGTATAACTAGCGGGAGTGATGAGCAGTTCTTC. Combining the CDR3 with reference TRBV19 and TRBJ2-1 gives the whole variable domain DGGITQSPKYLFRKEGQNVTLSCEQNLNHDAMYWYRQDPGQGLRLIYYSQIVNDFQKGDIAEGYSVSREKKESFPLTVTSAQKNPTAFYLCASSITSGSDEQFFGPGTRLTVL.

This chain joins TRBV18 and TRBJ2-7; D possibly corresponds to TRBD1 (6 bases). V was trimmed by 6 bases and J by 0 bases, leaving 9 bases between them. The CDR3 is made up of 13 amino acids. CDR1 is KGHSH, CDR2 LQKENI, per germline. The CDR3 reads CASSWTDSYEQYF. In DNA, the CDR3 is TGTGCCAGCTCCTGGACAGACTCCTACGAGCAGTACTTC.

Only one count was recorded for this clone. The chain joins TRBV6-5 to TRBJ1-5, with TRBD1 matching 10 bases. There are 14 residues in the CDR3. The germline gives CDR1 MNHEY, CDR2 SVGAGI. V was clipped by 4 bases and J by 5 bases; unmatched bases: 2. CDR3 DNA sequence: TGTGCCAGCAGTTTTGACAGGGGGCATCAGCCCCAGCATTTT. This encodes CASSFDRGHQPQHF.

The chain joins TRBV3-1 (or the pseudogene TRBV3-2) to TRBJ2-7; 8 nucleotides match TRBD1. This CDR3 spans 14 amino acids. Germline V gene sequence: CDR1 LGHDT, CDR2 YNNKEL (reference sequence). The V gene end was trimmed by 1 base and the J gene end by 3 bases; junction bases not matched to a gene: 2. CDR3 residues: CASSQATGGYEQYF. CDR3 bases: TGTGCCAGCAGCCAAGCCACAGGGGGCTACGAGCAGTACTTC.

This clone was seen a few times. The chain carries TRBV6-5 and TRBJ1-2; possibly TRBD1 for D (6 bases). Germline CDR1 and CDR2: MNHEY and SVGAGI. Deletions cut 6 bases from V and 3 bases from J, with 8 bases between. The CDR3 has 12 residues. The CDR3 loop is CASRWTDYGYTF. The CDR3 DNA sequence: TGTGCCAGCAGGTGGACAGACTATGGCTACACCTTC.